This TCR beta chain was sequenced in a study of blood T cells in healthy people across ages. Study observations and caveats: Per million T cells, the diversity of TCR beta decreased roughly linearly as age advanced. Long-lived donors carried more naive CD4+ cells and greater diversity than aged donors. PBMCs were not sorted, which prevented a conclusive comparison of naive versus antigen-experienced cells.

Trimming pared 3 bases from V and 6 bases from J, leaving 15 bases between. CDR1 is GTSNPN and CDR2 is SVGIG in the germline V gene (reference sequence). The CDR3 runs 14 residues. The authors ran a second PCR of roughly 6 to 12 cycles using a sample-barcoded 5' primer and a J-beta primer mix. Paired-end reads containing CDR3 totaled no fewer than 2.5 million for each sample. TCRdb itself ran the 5' RACE reads through MiXCR, one entry per CDR3 protein. The table shows roughly 680,000 distinct CDR3 sequences, with approximately 21% occurring only once. Remarks on this clonotype: No antigen is known for it.

The sequenced sample was blood. This sequence joins TRBV30 and TRBJ1-5, with D maybe TRBD1 (5 bases). The sequence was obtained from a man aged 70-80 years in good health. This CDR3 reads CAWSIDRVGQPQHF. CDR3 in DNA: TGTGCCTGGAGCATAGACAGAGTCGGTCAGCCCCAGCATTTT. The full variable domain, its missing parts supplied by reference TRBV30 and TRBJ1-5, is SQTIHQWPATLVQPVGSPLSLECTVEGTSNPNLYWYRQAAGRGLQLLFYSVGIGQISSEVPQNLSASRPQDRQFILSSKKLLLSDSGFYLCAWSIDRVGQPQHFGDGTRLSIL.